The rows below give T cell receptor beta chains drawn from one sample of a study of blood T cell repertoires in COVID-19. Measured with immunoSEQ multiplex PCR; TCRdb has only the in-frame clones, and not every one. The sample contains 200,000 to 250,000 clones, 80% to 90% of which appear only once. What was sequenced was PBMCs or T cells enriched from blood (not recorded which). These TCRs come from a woman in her 40s with acute COVID-19. Both conserved end residues are part of each CDR3.

j_gene: TRBJ1-1
v_gene: TRBV28
len: 11
CDR3aa: CASSSPTEAFF

j_gene: TRBJ2-3
v_gene: TRBV24-1
len: 15
CDR3aa: CATSGGQGILDTQYF

j_gene: TRBJ2-7
v_gene: TRBV19
len: 15
CDR3aa: CASSMAGLATYEQYF

j_gene: TRBJ1-3
v_gene: TRBV6-1
len: 16
CDR3aa: CASSEAPGASGNTIYF

j_gene: TRBJ2-1
v_gene: TRBV29-1
len: 16
CDR3aa: CSVGNTVAHTYNEQFF

j_gene: TRBJ2-7
v_gene: TRBV2
len: 11
CDR3aa: CASQLGHEQYF

j_gene: TRBJ1-3
v_gene: TRBV2
len: 16
CDR3aa: CASSDEGTLSGNTIYF

j_gene: TRBJ2-3
v_gene: TRBV6-5
len: 15
CDR3aa: CASSRSGSSTDTQYF

j_gene: TRBJ2-5
v_gene: TRBV4-1
len: 15
CDR3aa: CASSHPTDSQETQYF

j_gene: TRBJ2-2
v_gene: TRBV5-6
len: 15
CDR3aa: CASSFLAQNTGELFF

j_gene: TRBJ1-6
v_gene: TRBV6-5
len: 16
CDR3aa: CASSYDPGQGLITLHF

j_gene: TRBJ1-1
v_gene: TRBV19
len: 14
CDR3aa: CASSIGTGSTEAFF

j_gene: TRBJ2-5
v_gene: TRBV11-2
len: 15
CDR3aa: CASSFRAGGGETQYF

j_gene: TRBJ2-7
v_gene: TRBV7-2
len: 14
CDR3aa: CASSSVGGAYEQYF

j_gene: TRBJ2-7
v_gene: TRBV28
len: 16
CDR3aa: CASSLILRDSSYEQYF

j_gene: TRBJ1-1
v_gene: TRBV28
len: 14
CDR3aa: CASSFPQVNTEAFF

j_gene: TRBJ1-5
v_gene: TRBV5-5
len: 15
CDR3aa: CASSLRTGSNQPQHF

j_gene: TRBJ2-2
v_gene: TRBV27
len: 14
CDR3aa: CASSLTVTTGELFF

j_gene: TRBJ2-7
v_gene: TRBV5-1
len: 15
CDR3aa: CASSLGQALSYEQYF

j_gene: TRBJ1-3
v_gene: TRBV11-2
len: 16
CDR3aa: CASSLVRAGGGNTIYF